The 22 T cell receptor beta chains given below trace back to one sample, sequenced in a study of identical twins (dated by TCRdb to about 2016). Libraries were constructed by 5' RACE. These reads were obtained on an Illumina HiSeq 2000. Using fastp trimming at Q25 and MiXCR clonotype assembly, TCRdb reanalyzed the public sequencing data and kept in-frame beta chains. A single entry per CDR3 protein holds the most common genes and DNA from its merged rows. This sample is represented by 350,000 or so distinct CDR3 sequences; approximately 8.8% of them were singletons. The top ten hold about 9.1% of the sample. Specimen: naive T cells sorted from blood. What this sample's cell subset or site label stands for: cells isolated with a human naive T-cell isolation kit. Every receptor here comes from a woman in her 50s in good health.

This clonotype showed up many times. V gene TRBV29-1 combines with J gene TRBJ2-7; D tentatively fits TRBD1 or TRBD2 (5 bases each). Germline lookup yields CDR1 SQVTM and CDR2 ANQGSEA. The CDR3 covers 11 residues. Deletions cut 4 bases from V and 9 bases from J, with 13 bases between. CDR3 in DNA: TGCAGCGTTGCCCGGGACGGCGTGCAGTACTTC. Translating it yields CSVARDGVQYF.

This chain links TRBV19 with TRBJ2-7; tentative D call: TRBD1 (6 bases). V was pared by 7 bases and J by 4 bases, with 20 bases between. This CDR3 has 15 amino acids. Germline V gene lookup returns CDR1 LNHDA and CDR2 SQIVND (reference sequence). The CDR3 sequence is CASTDSRTMTYEQYF. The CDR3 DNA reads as TGTGCCAGTACGGACAGCCGCACCATGACTTACGAGCAGTACTTC. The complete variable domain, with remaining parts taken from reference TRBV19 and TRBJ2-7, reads DGGITQSPKYLFRKEGQNVTLSCEQNLNHDAMYWYRQDPGQGLRLIYYSQIVNDFQKGDIAEGYSVSREKKESFPLTVTSAQKNPTAFYLCASTDSRTMTYEQYFGPGTRLTVT.

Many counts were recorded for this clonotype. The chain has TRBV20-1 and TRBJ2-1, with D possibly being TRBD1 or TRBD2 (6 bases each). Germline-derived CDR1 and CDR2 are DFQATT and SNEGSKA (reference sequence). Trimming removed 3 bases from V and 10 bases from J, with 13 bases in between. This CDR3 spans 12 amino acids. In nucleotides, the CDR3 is TGCAGTGCTAGGAGAGGGGGGACAGAGCAGTTCTTC. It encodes CSARRGGTEQFF.

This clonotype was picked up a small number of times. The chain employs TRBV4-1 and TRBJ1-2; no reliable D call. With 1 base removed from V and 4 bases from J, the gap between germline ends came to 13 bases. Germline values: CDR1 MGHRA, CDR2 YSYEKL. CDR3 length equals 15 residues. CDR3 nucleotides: TGCGCCAGCAGCCAAGGCCAAGACCGATTCTATGGCTACACCTTC. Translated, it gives CASSQGQDRFYGYTF.

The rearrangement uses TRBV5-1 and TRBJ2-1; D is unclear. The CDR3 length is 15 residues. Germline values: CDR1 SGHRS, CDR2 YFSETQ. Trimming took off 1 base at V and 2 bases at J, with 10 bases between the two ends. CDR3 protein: CASSLYSDPYNEQFF. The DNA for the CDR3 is TGCGCCAGCAGCTTGTACTCGGATCCCTACAATGAGCAGTTCTTC.

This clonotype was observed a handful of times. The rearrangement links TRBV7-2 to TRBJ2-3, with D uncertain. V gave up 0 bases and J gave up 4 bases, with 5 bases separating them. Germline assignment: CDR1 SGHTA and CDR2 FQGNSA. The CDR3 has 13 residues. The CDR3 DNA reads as TGTGCCAGCAGCTTAGCGCGCTCAGATACGCAGTATTTT. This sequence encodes CASSLARSDTQYF. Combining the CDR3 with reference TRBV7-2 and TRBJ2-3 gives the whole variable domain GAGVSQSPSNKVTEKGKDVELRCDPISGHTALYWYRQSLGQGLEFLIYFQGNSAPDKSGLPSDRFSAERTGGSVSTLTIQRTQQEDSAVYLCASSLARSDTQYFGPGTRLTVL.

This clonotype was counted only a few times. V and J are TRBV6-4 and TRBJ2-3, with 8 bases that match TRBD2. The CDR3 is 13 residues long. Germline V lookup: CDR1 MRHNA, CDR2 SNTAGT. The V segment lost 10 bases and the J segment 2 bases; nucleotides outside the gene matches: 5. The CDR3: CAIPGGATDTQYF. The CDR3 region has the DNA TGTGCCATCCCGGGAGGGGCCACAGATACGCAGTATTTT.

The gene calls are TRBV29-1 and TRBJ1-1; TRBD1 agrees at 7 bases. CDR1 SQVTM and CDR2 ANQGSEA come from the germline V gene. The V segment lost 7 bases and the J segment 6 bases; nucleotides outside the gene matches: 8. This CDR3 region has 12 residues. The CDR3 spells CSAMTGSPEAFF. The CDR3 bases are TGCAGCGCGATGACAGGGAGTCCTGAAGCTTTCTTT. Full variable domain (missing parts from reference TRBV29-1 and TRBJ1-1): SAVISQKPSRDICQRGTSLTIQCQVDSQVTMMFWYRQQPGQSLTLIATANQGSEATYESGFVIDKFPISRPNLTFSTLTVSNMSPEDSSIYLCSAMTGSPEAFFGQGTRLTVV.

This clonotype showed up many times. CDR3 protein: CASSPRDRGLNEQFF. The CDR3 region has the DNA TGTGCCAGCTCACCACGGGACAGGGGGTTGAATGAGCAGTTCTTC. The rearrangement links TRBV18 to TRBJ2-1, with 11 bases identical to TRBD1. Germline CDR1 is KGHSH and CDR2 is LQKENI. Losses at the gene ends were 1 base for V and 7 bases for J; bases not matched to a gene: 3. This CDR3 region has 15 residues.

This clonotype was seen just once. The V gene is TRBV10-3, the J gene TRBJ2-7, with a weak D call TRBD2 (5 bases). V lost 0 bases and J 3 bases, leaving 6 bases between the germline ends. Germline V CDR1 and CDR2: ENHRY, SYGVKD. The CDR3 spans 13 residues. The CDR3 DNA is TGTGCCATCAGTGAGTCAGGAGGCTACGAGCAGTACGTC. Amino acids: CAISESGGYEQYV.

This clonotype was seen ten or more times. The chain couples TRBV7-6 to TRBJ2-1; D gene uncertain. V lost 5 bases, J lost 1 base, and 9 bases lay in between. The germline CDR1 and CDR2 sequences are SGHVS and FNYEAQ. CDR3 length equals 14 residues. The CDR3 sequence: CASSPRPSYNEQFF. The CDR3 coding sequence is TGTGCCAGCAGCCCACGGCCGTCCTACAATGAGCAGTTCTTC.

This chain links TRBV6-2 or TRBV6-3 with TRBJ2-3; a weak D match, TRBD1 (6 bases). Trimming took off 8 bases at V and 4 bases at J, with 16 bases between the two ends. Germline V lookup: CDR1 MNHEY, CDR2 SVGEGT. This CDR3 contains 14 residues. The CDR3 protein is CASSPSRGADTQYF. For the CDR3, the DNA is TGTGCCAGCTCTCCTAGCAGGGGCGCAGATACGCAGTATTTT.

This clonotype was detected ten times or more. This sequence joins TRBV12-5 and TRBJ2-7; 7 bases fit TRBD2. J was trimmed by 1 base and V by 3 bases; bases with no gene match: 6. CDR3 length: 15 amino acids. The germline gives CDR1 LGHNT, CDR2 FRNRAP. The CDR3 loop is CASGFGTTGSYEQYF. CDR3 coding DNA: TGTGCTAGTGGTTTTGGGACTACAGGATCCTACGAGCAGTACTTC.

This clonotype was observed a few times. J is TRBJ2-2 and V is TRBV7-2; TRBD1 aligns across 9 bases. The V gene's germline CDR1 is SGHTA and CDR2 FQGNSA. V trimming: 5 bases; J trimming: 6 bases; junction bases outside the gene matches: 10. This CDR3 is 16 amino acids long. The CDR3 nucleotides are TGTGCCAGCAGCACGAGGGACAGGGAAGTGGCCGGGGAGCTGTTTTTT. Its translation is CASSTRDREVAGELFF.

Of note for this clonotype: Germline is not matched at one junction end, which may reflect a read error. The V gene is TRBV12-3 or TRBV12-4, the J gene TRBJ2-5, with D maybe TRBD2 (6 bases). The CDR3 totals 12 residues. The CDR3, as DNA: TGTGCTAGCGGTGGAGGGCGAGAGGCCCAGTACTTC. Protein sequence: CASGGGREAQYF.

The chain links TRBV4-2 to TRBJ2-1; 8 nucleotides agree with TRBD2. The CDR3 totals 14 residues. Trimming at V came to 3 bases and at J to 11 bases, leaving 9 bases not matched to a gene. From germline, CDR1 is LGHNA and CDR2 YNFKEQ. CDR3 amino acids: CASSQREEGGKQFF. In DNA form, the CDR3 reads TGTGCCAGCAGCCAGCGGGAGGAGGGCGGTAAGCAGTTCTTC.

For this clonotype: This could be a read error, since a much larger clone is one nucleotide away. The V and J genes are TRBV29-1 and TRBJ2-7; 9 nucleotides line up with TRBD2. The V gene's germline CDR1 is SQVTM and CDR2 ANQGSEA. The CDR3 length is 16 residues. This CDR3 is CTPMGLNSGSGHEQYF. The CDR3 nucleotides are TGCACCCCCATGGGCCTGAATAGCGGGAGCGGCCACGAGCAGTACTTC.

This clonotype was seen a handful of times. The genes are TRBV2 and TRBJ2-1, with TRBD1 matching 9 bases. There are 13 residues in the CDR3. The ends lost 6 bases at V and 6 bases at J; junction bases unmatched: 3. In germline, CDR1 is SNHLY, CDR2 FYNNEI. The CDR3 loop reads CASRSGQGNEQFF. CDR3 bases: TGTGCCAGCAGGTCGGGACAGGGCAATGAGCAGTTCTTC.

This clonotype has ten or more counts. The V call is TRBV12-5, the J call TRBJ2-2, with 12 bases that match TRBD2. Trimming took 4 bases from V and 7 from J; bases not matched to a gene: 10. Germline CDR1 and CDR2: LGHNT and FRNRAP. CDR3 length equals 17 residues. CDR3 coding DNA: TGTGCTAGTGGTTCAAGACTAGCGGGAGTAGGAGTCGGGGAGCTGTTTTTT. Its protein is CASGSRLAGVGVGELFF. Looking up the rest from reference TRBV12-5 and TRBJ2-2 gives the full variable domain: DARVTQTPRHKVTEMGQEVTMRCQPILGHNTVFWYRQTMMQGLELLAYFRNRAPLDDSGMPKDRFSAEMPDATLATLKIQPSEPRDSAVYFCASGSRLAGVGVGELFFGEGSRLTVL.

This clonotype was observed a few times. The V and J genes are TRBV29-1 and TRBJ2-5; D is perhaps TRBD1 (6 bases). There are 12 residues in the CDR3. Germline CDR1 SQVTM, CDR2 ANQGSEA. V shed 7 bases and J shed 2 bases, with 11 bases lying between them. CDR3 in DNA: TGCAGCGGATTCAGGGGTCAAGAGACCCAGTACTTC. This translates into CSGFRGQETQYF.

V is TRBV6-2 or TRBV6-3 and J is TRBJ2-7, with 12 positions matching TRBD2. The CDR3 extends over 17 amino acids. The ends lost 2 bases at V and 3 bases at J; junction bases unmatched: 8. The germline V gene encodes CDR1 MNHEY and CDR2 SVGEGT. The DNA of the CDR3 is TGTGCCAGCAGTTACCTAGCGGGAGGGCCAAATGACTACGAGCAGTACTTC. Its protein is CASSYLAGGPNDYEQYF.

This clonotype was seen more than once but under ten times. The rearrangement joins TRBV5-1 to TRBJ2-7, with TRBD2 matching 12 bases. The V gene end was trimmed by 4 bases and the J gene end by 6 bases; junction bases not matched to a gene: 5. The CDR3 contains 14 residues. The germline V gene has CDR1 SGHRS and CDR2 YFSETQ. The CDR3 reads CASSPTSGRSEQYF. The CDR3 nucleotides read TGCGCCAGCAGCCCGACTAGCGGGAGATCCGAGCAGTACTTC.